This T cell receptor (beta chain) was identified during a study of OX40 agonist ivuxolimab in advanced cancers. TCRdb's copy holds only in-frame clones and misses some; the assay was immunoSEQ multiplex PCR. The data contain about 82,000 clones, approximately 85% of them seen just once; the ten biggest clones take up 2% to 2.5%. Germline CDR1 SGHTA, CDR2 FQGNSA. The CDR3 runs 14 residues. Losses at the gene ends were 2 bases for V and 5 bases for J; bases not matched to a gene: 5. This clone turned up a few times. Source: CD4+ or CD8+ T cells sorted from blood, taken in a trial of the OX40 agonist ivuxolimab. The TCR was taken from an adult with an advanced solid tumor such as melanoma, head and neck, liver or kidney cancer. V and J are TRBV7-2 and TRBJ2-7; 8 bases are a match to TRBD2. CDR3 sequence reads: CASSLSGGTDEQYF. CDR3 nucleotide sequence: TGTGCCAGCAGCTTAAGCGGGGGTACGGACGAGCAGTACTTC.